Listed below are T cell receptor beta chains from one sample, sequenced in a study of T cell responses to AZD1222 COVID-19 vaccine. Clones were sequenced by immunoSEQ multiplex PCR, and TCRdb holds only the in-frame ones, with some missing. This sample has 120,000 or so clones; roughly 92% occur once, and the top ten carry over 1.5%. Sequences were derived from peripheral blood, sampled on day 0 of AZD1222 vaccination. The receptors come from an adult in good health. CDR3s include the opening cysteine and the closing phenylalanine or tryptophan. Each record gives: J gene, V gene, D gene, clone size, CDR3 DNA, CDR3 protein. D genes are given only for firm matches. Rows give clone size only sometimes, using once, few, many, or a class for an expanded clone.

>TRBJ1-2|TRBV12-3/TRBV12-4|NA|NA
TGTGCCAGCAGTTTGCCGACAGGTCGTCGGACCTTC
CASSLPTGRRTF
>TRBJ1-4|TRBV5-4|NA|NA
TGTGCCAGCAGCTTCGGGGGACATGAAAAACTGTTTTTT
CASSFGGHEKLFF
>TRBJ2-5|TRBV9|NA|NA
TGTGCCAGCAACGAAATGGGGCGGGAGACCCAGTACTTC
CASNEMGRETQYF
>TRBJ1-5|TRBV7-2|NA|NA
TGTGCCAGCAGCTTAGGGACGCTCACCAATCAGCCCCAGCATTTT
CASSLGTLTNQPQHF
>TRBJ2-7|TRBV18|NA|NA
TGTGCCAGCTCACCGGGCCTCGAGCAGTACTTC
CASSPGLEQYF
>TRBJ1-6|TRBV11-3|NA|NA
TGTGCCAGCAGCTCCGGGCCAGGGGAAGGTTCACCCCTCCACTTT
CASSSGPGEGSPLHF
>TRBJ2-2|TRBV6-5|TRBD2|NA
TGTGCCGGAGGGGAGGGAATCGGAACCGGGGAGCTGTTTTTT
CAGGEGIGTGELFF
>TRBJ1-1|TRBV14|NA|NA
TGTGCCAGCAGCCAGGCATTGGGCCTGAACACTGAAGCTTTCTTT
CASSQALGLNTEAFF
>TRBJ2-1|TRBV24-1|TRBD1|few
TGTGCCACCAGTGAAGGGGGACAGGGTGATAATTTGGACAATGAGCAGTTCTTC
CATSEGGQGDNLDNEQFF
>TRBJ1-1|TRBV4-1|NA|NA
TGCGCCAGCAGCCAAGGGCGAGTAAACACTGAAGCTTTCTTT
CASSQGRVNTEAFF
>TRBJ1-1|TRBV6-6|NA|few
TGTGCCAGCAGTCCAAGACGAGATCAAGCTTTCTTT
CASSPRRDQAFF
>TRBJ2-1|TRBV25-1|NA|NA
TGTGCCAGCAGTGAATCGGGTAGCTCCTACAATGAGCAGTTCTTC
CASSESGSSYNEQFF
>TRBJ1-3|TRBV7-7|TRBD1|NA
TGTGCTAGCAGCTGGGACAGGGCGAACACCATATATTTT
CASSWDRANTIYF
>TRBJ2-5|TRBV5-4|NA|NA
TGTGCCAGCAGCTTGGGTTCGTTGGGTAGTCAAGAGACCCAGTACTTC
CASSLGSLGSQETQYF
>TRBJ2-1|TRBV2|NA|NA
TGTGCCAGCAGGGACGGCTACAATGAGCAGTTCTTC
CASRDGYNEQFF
>TRBJ1-1|TRBV7-9|NA|NA
TGTGCCAGCAGCACCCGACAGACAATGAACACTGAAGCTTTCTTT
CASSTRQTMNTEAFF
>TRBJ2-2|TRBV5-1|TRBD1|NA
TGCGCCAGCAGCCTGGGACAGCCCACCGGGGAGCTGTTTTTT
CASSLGQPTGELFF
>TRBJ2-3|TRBV18|TRBD2|NA
TGTGCCAGCTCACCACCAGCGGGGCTTCCCCCTACTAGCACAGATACGCAGTATTTT
CASSPPAGLPPTSTDTQYF
>TRBJ1-1|TRBV6-5|NA|NA
TGTGCCAGCAGGTCGGGACAGAACACTGAAGCTTTCTTT
CASRSGQNTEAFF
>TRBJ2-1|TRBV29-1|NA|NA
TGCAGCGTTGTCCCCCAGGGGGGGAATGAGCAGTTCTTC
CSVVPQGGNEQFF
>TRBJ1-3|TRBV10-3|NA|NA
TGTGCCATTCTGGCGGGGGCCGGAAACACCATATATTTT
CAILAGAGNTIYF
>TRBJ1-2|TRBV19|TRBD1|NA
TGTGCCAGTAGTATGTTCCCAGGGGGGGACTATGGCTACACCTTC
CASSMFPGGDYGYTF
>TRBJ1-1|TRBV3-1/TRBV3-2|NA|NA
TGTGCCAGCAGCCCGCAGTTGGGGGGTGGGAACACTGAAGCTTTCTTT
CASSPQLGGGNTEAFF
>TRBJ1-2|TRBV30|TRBD1|NA
TGTGCCTGGAAGGACAGGCTTCGCTATGGCTACACCTTC
CAWKDRLRYGYTF
>TRBJ2-1|TRBV5-1|TRBD2|NA
TGCGCCAGCAGCTCCTCGACTAGCGGGGACAATGAGCAGTTCTTC
CASSSSTSGDNEQFF
>TRBJ1-1|TRBV6-5|NA|NA
TGTGCCAGCAGGGGGTCTGACGGGGCGAACACTGAAGCTTTCTTT
CASRGSDGANTEAFF
>TRBJ1-5|TRBV9|NA|NA
TGTGCCAGCAGCGTAGGTGGCGGAGGGAGCAATCAGCCCCAGCATTTT
CASSVGGGGSNQPQHF
>TRBJ1-2|TRBV4-1|TRBD1|NA
TGCGCCAGCAGCCAAGCAGGGACAGCTAACTATGGCTACACCTTC
CASSQAGTANYGYTF
>TRBJ1-1|TRBV2|TRBD1|NA
TGTGCCAGCGGGGGACAGGGGGCGGGAGTAACTGAAGCTTTCTTT
CASGGQGAGVTEAFF
>TRBJ1-1|TRBV27|TRBD1|NA
TGTGCCAGCAGCGACAGGGGAGGGACTGAAGCTTTCTTT
CASSDRGGTEAFF
>TRBJ1-2|TRBV27|NA|NA
TGTGCCAGCAGTCCCCGGGGGGGAAGGGATGGCTACACCTTC
CASSPRGGRDGYTF
>TRBJ2-1|TRBV6-5|TRBD2|NA
TGTGCCAGCAGTTCCAACCTAGCGGGAGGGTACAATGAGCAGTTCTTC
CASSSNLAGGYNEQFF
>TRBJ1-2|TRBV5-4|NA|NA
TGTGCCAGCAGCTTGGGACCGGGGAGTAACTATGGCTACACCTTC
CASSLGPGSNYGYTF
>TRBJ2-1|TRBV12-1|NA|NA
TGTGCCAGCAGCCCCGCCCCTCGTCTAGCGGGGGGGCCTGGTGGCAATGAGCAGTTCTTC
CASSPAPRLAGGPGGNEQFF
>TRBJ1-6|TRBV30|NA|NA
TGTGCCTGGGCCGGGAACTCACCCCTCCACTTT
CAWAGNSPLHF
>TRBJ2-1|TRBV20-1|TRBD2|NA
TGCAGTGGTAGTGGGACTAGCGGGAACTTGAATGAGCAGTTCTTC
CSGSGTSGNLNEQFF
>TRBJ1-1|TRBV6-4|NA|NA
TGTGCCAGCTCGAGACAACAAGACACTGAAGCTTTCTTT
CASSRQQDTEAFF
>TRBJ2-3|TRBV29-1|NA|NA
TGCAGCGTTGGGATTCAGTCTAGCAGGAGCTCTAGCACAGATACGCAGTATTTT
CSVGIQSSRSSSTDTQYF
>TRBJ2-5|TRBV27|NA|NA
TGTGCCAGCAGTCTAGGGTCGAACCCCGGGACCCAGTACTTC
CASSLGSNPGTQYF
>TRBJ2-1|TRBV19|NA|NA
TGTGCCAGTATTTCCAGTCTCTACAATGAGCAGTTCTTC
CASISSLYNEQFF
>TRBJ1-1|TRBV6-6|NA|NA
TGTGCCAGCAGTTCCGCGACTCCGGGGGGCACTGAAGCTTTCTTT
CASSSATPGGTEAFF
>TRBJ2-2|TRBV6-5|NA|NA
TGTGCCAGCGGTCGGCAGGGGAACACCGGGGAGCTGTTTTTT
CASGRQGNTGELFF
>TRBJ2-1|TRBV7-6|TRBD2|NA
TGTGCCAGCAGCAAGACTAGCGGGGGGGCAGGTTACAATGAGCAGTTCTTC
CASSKTSGGAGYNEQFF
>TRBJ1-4|TRBV7-9|TRBD1|NA
TGTGCCAGCAGCTTACAGGGGGCCGTCGAAAAACTGTTTTTT
CASSLQGAVEKLFF
>TRBJ2-2|TRBV18|TRBD2|NA
TGTGCCAGAGCGGGAGTGGGGAACACCGGGGAGCTGTTTTTT
CARAGVGNTGELFF
>TRBJ1-4|TRBV4-2|NA|NA
TGTGCCAGCAGCGGTGGGGCGGACGGTCTCGAAAAACTGTTTTTT
CASSGGADGLEKLFF
>TRBJ1-4|TRBV6-5|NA|NA
TGTGCCGGCGCCGGGCTAACTAATGAAAAACTGTTTTTT
CAGAGLTNEKLFF
>TRBJ2-3|TRBV30|NA|NA
TGTGCCTTTAGCGGATACACAGATACGCAGTATTTT
CAFSGYTDTQYF
>TRBJ2-7|TRBV7-9|NA|NA
TGTGCCAGCAGCTTACAGGGCTACGAGCAGTACTTC
CASSLQGYEQYF
>TRBJ1-2|TRBV6-5|TRBD1|NA
TGTGCCAGCAGCACAAGGGGGCGAGGTGGCTACACCTTC
CASSTRGRGGYTF
>TRBJ2-7|TRBV30|TRBD2|NA
TGTGCCTGGAGTGTGCTAGCGGGGGGAACCTACGAGCAGTACTTC
CAWSVLAGGTYEQYF
>TRBJ1-4|TRBV19|TRBD1|NA
TGTGCCAGTAGTACCGGGACAGGGGCGGCTAATGAAAAACTGTTTTTT
CASSTGTGAANEKLFF
>TRBJ1-2|TRBV2|NA|NA
TGTGCCAGCAGTGAAGGGCAGACCTACACCTTC
CASSEGQTYTF